The 10 T cell receptor beta chains presented below share a single source sample, sequenced in a study of graft-versus-host responses after intestinal transplantation. Clones were read by immunoSEQ multiplex PCR, and TCRdb kept only the in-frame ones, dropping some. The data contain around 99,000 clones, roughly 90% of them singletons. Their cognate antigens are unknown. The material was unstimulated CD4+ T cells sorted from spleen or lymph node cells, obtained before transplant. The receptor set was obtained from a human donor who was the organ donor for an intestinal transplant.

The rearrangement joins TRBV19 to TRBJ2-1; D is uncertain. The V end was cut by 3 bases, the J end by 0 bases, with 9 bases between. Germline V gene data show CDR1 as LNHDA and CDR2 as SQIVND (reference sequence). This CDR3 has 15 residues. The CDR3 protein is CASSILWSSYNEQFF. Written as DNA, the CDR3 is TGTGCCAGTAGTATCCTGTGGAGCTCCTACAATGAGCAGTTCTTC.

The chain employs TRBV10-1 and TRBJ2-7; D is unclear. Trimming stripped 5 bases from V and 2 bases from J, with 16 bases between. CDR1 and CDR2 from the germline V gene are WNHNN and SYGVQD (reference sequence). The CDR3 runs to 15 residues. CDR3 amino acids: CASSTYTDGTYEQYF. In DNA, the CDR3 is TGCGCCAGCAGTACCTACACGGACGGAACCTACGAGCAGTACTTC.

V usage is TRBV9 and J usage is TRBJ2-7, with 9 positions matching TRBD2. The J segment lost 2 bases and the V segment lost 0 bases, leaving 3 bases of the junction unmatched. The length of the CDR3 is 15 residues. Germline V CDR1 and CDR2: SGDLS, YYNGEE. The CDR3 DNA reads as TGTGCCAGCAGCGTAGCTAGCGGGACCCCCTACGAGCAGTACTTC. It specifies CASSVASGTPYEQYF.

The chain joins TRBV6-1 to TRBJ2-1; the match to TRBD2 covers 9 bases. This CDR3 has 16 amino acids. V dropped 3 bases and J dropped 4; count of bases not matched to a gene: 7. Germline CDR1 is MNHNS and CDR2 is SASEGT. CDR3 in amino acids: CASSDNVLAGYNEQFF. The CDR3, as DNA: TGTGCCAGCAGTGACAATGTACTAGCGGGTTACAATGAGCAGTTCTTC.

The V and J genes are TRBV5-1 and TRBJ2-3; a weak D match, TRBD1 (6 bases). Trimming stripped 0 bases from V and 5 bases from J, with 7 bases between. The CDR3 sequence is 13 residues long. Per germline, CDR1 SGHRS and CDR2 YFSETQ. The CDR3 DNA reads TGCGCCAGCAGCTTGGGGGGGCTAGATACGCAGTATTTT. It yields the protein CASSLGGLDTQYF.

As DNA, the CDR3 is TGTGCCAGCACTAGCGTCTCTGGGGCCAACGTCCTGACTTTC. It specifies CASTSVSGANVLTF. The chain employs TRBV6-6 and TRBJ2-6, with D perhaps matching TRBD2 (6 bases). CDR1 and CDR2 (germline): MNHNY, SVGAGI (reference sequence). The V end lost 7 bases, the J end lost 0 bases, and 7 bases lay between the germline ends. The length of the CDR3 is 14 residues.

This chain joins TRBV7-7 and TRBJ2-2; D may be TRBD1 or TRBD2 (5 bases each). V lost 5 bases to trimming and J lost 7 bases, with 17 bases between them. Germline lookup yields CDR1 SSHAT and CDR2 FNYEAQ (reference sequence). CDR3 length: 15 amino acids. The CDR3 sequence is CASSRDGVDIGELFF. The CDR3 DNA is TGTGCCAGCAGCCGGGACGGAGTTGATATCGGGGAGCTGTTTTTT. Filled out from reference TRBV7-7 and TRBJ2-2, the complete variable domain reads GAGVSQSPRYKVTKRGQDVTLRCDPISSHATLYWYQQALGQGPEFLTYFNYEAQPDKSGLPSDRFSAERPEGSISTLTIQRTEQRDSAMYRCASSRDGVDIGELFFGEGSRLTVL.

This chain joins TRBV6-5 and TRBJ2-2; 7 bases fit TRBD1. CDR1 is MNHEY, CDR2 SVGAGI, per germline. The CDR3 extends over 15 amino acids. V dropped 4 bases and J dropped 5; count of bases not matched to a gene: 7. The CDR3 loop reads CASSLRQGWTGELFF. In DNA, the CDR3 is TGTGCCAGCAGTTTGAGACAGGGTTGGACCGGGGAGCTGTTTTTT.

Note on this clone: At one end, the junction sequence differs from germline, possibly due to a read error. The rearrangement uses TRBV29-1 and TRBJ2-5, with D possibly matching TRBD1 (7 bases). This CDR3 spans 14 amino acids. Germline assignment: CDR1 SQVTM and CDR2 ANQGSEA. The CDR3 region has the DNA TGCAGCGCTGAAAAACAGGGGAGGATAGAGACCCAGTACTTC. It encodes CSAEKQGRIETQYF. Full variable domain (outside the CDR3, taken from reference TRBV29-1 and TRBJ2-5): SAVISQKPSRDICQRGTSLTIQCQVDSQVTMMFWYRQQPGQSLTLIATANQGSEATYESGFVIDKFPISRPNLTFSTLTVSNMSPEDSSIYLCSAEKQGRIETQYFGPGTRLLVL.

This chain joins TRBV9 and TRBJ2-3; perhaps TRBD2 as D (6 bases). The CDR3 is 15 amino acids. Germline V gene lookup returns CDR1 SGDLS and CDR2 YYNGEE. V was cut by 0 bases and J by 2 bases, with 10 bases left in between. This chain's CDR3 is CASSVDAGSTDTQYF. Here the CDR3 DNA reads TGTGCCAGCAGCGTAGACGCGGGGTCCACAGATACGCAGTATTTT. Complete variable domain (other parts from reference TRBV9 and TRBJ2-3): DSGVTQTPKHLITATGQRVTLRCSPRSGDLSVYWYQQSLDQGLQFLIQYYNGEERAKGNILERFSAQQFPDLHSELNLSSLELGDSALYFCASSVDAGSTDTQYFGPGTRLTVL.